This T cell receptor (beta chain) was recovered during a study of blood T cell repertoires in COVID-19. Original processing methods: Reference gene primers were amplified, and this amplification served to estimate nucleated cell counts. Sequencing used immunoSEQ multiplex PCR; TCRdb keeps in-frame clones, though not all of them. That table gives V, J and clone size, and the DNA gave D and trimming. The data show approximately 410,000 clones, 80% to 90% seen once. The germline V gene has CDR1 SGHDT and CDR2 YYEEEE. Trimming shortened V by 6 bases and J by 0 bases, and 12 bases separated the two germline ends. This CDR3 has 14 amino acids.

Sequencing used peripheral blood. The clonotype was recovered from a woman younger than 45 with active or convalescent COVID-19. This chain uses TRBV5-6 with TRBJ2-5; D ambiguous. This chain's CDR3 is CASKLADYQETQYF. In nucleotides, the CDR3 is TGTGCCAGCAAGCTTGCTGACTACCAAGAGACCCAGTACTTC.